This TCR beta chain originates from a study of shared clonotypes between healthy human individuals. Germline V gene data show CDR1 as LNHDA and CDR2 as SQIVND (reference sequence). This CDR3 is built from 14 residues. With 11 bases removed from V and 1 base from J, the gap between germline ends came to 17 bases. Profiling relied on immunoSEQ multiplex PCR, and the TCRdb table lists in-frame clones only, not all of them. Of 2 million to 2.5 million clones in the sample, around 92% are singletons; the top ten hold approximately 0.41%. The chain uses TRBV19 and TRBJ1-2, with D unresolved. This TCR was sampled from a man aged 18 to 30 in good health. Some clones in this sample may be carry-over from other donors' samples. Specimen: naive CD4+ T cells from PBMCs. Subset noted: CD45RA+ positively selected. CDR3 in DNA: TGTGCCTCTCAGAGGGCGGACCTTAACTATGGCTACACCTTC. It translates to CASQRADLNYGYTF.